These 14 T cell receptor beta chains were sequenced from one sample in a study of blood T cell repertoires in COVID-19. The data were produced by immunoSEQ multiplex PCR, yet TCRdb's version contains in-frame clones alone and is incomplete. The sample records about 45,000 clones, roughly 80% being singletons. What was sequenced was peripheral blood. The receptors originated from a human donor in a cohort sampled during active COVID-19.

The rearrangement links TRBV28 to TRBJ1-1; TRBD1 matches at 12 bases. J gave up 1 base and V 8 bases, and 5 bases lay outside the gene matches. Germline V gene data show CDR1 as MDHEN and CDR2 as SYDVKM. The CDR3 spans 15 residues. The CDR3 nucleotides read TGTGCCAGCCGGGACAGGGGGCGAGGGAACACTGAAGCTTTCTTT. Its translation is CASRDRGRGNTEAFF.

This sequence joins TRBV29-1 and TRBJ2-7; tentatively, D is TRBD2 (7 bases). V lost 0 bases to trimming and J lost 2 bases, with 14 bases between them. Germline V gene lookup returns CDR1 SQVTM and CDR2 ANQGSEA. CDR3 length: 15 residues. CDR3 in amino acids: CSVEDRGAGAYEQYF. The CDR3 coding sequence is TGCAGCGTTGAAGATAGGGGGGCGGGAGCCTACGAGCAGTACTTC.

Written as DNA, the CDR3 is TGCAGCGTTGAAGATCAGGGGCCGAGCTCCTACGAGCAGTACTTC. Translating it yields CSVEDQGPSSYEQYF. The genes are TRBV29-1 and TRBJ2-7; D is perhaps TRBD1 (6 bases). Trimming stripped 0 bases from V and 0 bases from J, with 12 bases between. Germline values: CDR1 SQVTM, CDR2 ANQGSEA. The CDR3 is 15 residues long.

V and J are TRBV30 and TRBJ2-7; D not resolved. V shed 3 bases and J shed 5 bases, with 8 bases lying between them. Germline CDR1 and CDR2: GTSNPN and SVGIG (reference sequence). The length of the CDR3 is 11 residues. The chain's CDR3 is CAWSARDEQYF. CDR3 bases: TGTGCCTGGAGCGCCCGCGACGAGCAGTACTTC.

The rearrangement joins TRBV30 to TRBJ1-4, with 10 bases matching TRBD1. The CDR3 runs to 13 residues. CDR1 is GTSNPN and CDR2 is SVGIG in the germline V gene (reference sequence). V shed 6 bases, J shed 6 bases, and the junction held 4 bases outside the gene matches. The chain's CDR3 is CACSGTGDEKLFF. The CDR3 bases are TGTGCCTGCTCCGGGACAGGGGATGAAAAACTGTTTTTT.

The rearrangement uses TRBV30 and TRBJ2-7, with D perhaps TRBD2 (5 bases). From germline, CDR1 is GTSNPN and CDR2 SVGIG (reference sequence). The CDR3 is 12 amino acids. V lost 8 bases to trimming and J lost 2 bases, with 13 bases between them. Here the CDR3 reads CALADSPYEQYF. For the CDR3, the DNA is TGTGCCCTGGCGGACTCCCCCTACGAGCAGTACTTC. The full variable domain, in which reference TRBV30 and TRBJ2-7 provide the parts outside the CDR3, is SQTIHQWPATLVQPVGSPLSLECTVEGTSNPNLYWYRQAAGRGLQLLFYSVGIGQISSEVPQNLSASRPQDRQFILSSKKLLLSDSGFYLCALADSPYEQYFGPGTRLTVT.

The chain has TRBV3-1 (or the pseudogene TRBV3-2) and TRBJ2-3, with D possibly TRBD2 on 6 matching bases. Deletions cut 1 base from V and 4 bases from J, with 6 bases between. Per germline, CDR1 LGHDT and CDR2 YNNKEL (reference sequence). The length of the CDR3 is 13 residues. Here the CDR3 reads CASSQGLADTQYF. In nucleotides, the CDR3 is TGTGCCAGCAGCCAAGGACTAGCAGATACGCAGTATTTT.

The chain is built from TRBV11-3 and TRBJ2-6; D is possibly TRBD2 (6 bases). Germline CDR1 is SGHNT and CDR2 is YENEEA. This CDR3 contains 16 residues. Trimming removed 5 bases from V and 0 bases from J, with 11 bases in between. The CDR3 DNA is TGTGCCAGCAGCAGCTACGGGGGCTCTGGGGCCAACGTCCTGACTTTC. The encoded protein is CASSSYGGSGANVLTF.

The V gene is TRBV5-1, the J gene TRBJ2-7; 7 positions agree with TRBD1. The CDR3 contains 14 residues. Trimming removed 1 base from V and 2 bases from J; junction bases left unmatched: 3. CDR1 and CDR2 from the germline V gene are SGHRS and YFSETQ. For the CDR3, the DNA is TGCGCCAGCAGCTTGACAGGGGAAGCCTACGAGCAGTACTTC. It specifies CASSLTGEAYEQYF.

This chain connects TRBV6-2 or TRBV6-3 to TRBJ2-5, with 9 positions matching TRBD2. From germline, CDR1 is MNHEY and CDR2 SVGEGT. After removal of 4 bases from V and 2 bases from J, the junction contained 14 bases not matched to a gene. The length of the CDR3 is 18 residues. The CDR3 coding sequence is TGTGCCAGCAGTTTCGGACTAGCGACGCTGGCGGGGCAAGAGACCCAGTACTTC. Translated, it gives CASSFGLATLAGQETQYF.

This chain joins TRBV10-2 and TRBJ1-4; D gene ambiguous. The CDR3 totals 15 residues. Germline CDR1 reads WSHSY; CDR2 reads SAAADI. V lost 3 bases and J 0 bases, leaving 8 bases between the germline ends. CDR3 residues: CASSDPSSTNEKLFF. In nucleotides, the CDR3 is TGCGCCAGCAGTGATCCCTCCTCAACTAATGAAAAACTGTTTTTT.

This clone was seen only a few times. The chain has TRBV5-1 and TRBJ1-1, with D unresolved. CDR3 length: 16 residues. Deletions cut 3 bases from V and 3 bases from J, with 18 bases between. Per the germline V gene, CDR1 is SGHRS and CDR2 is YFSETQ. The CDR3 DNA is TGCGCCAGCAGCTCTTTCGACATTTACGGCTACACTGAAGCTTTCTTT. Translated: CASSSFDIYGYTEAFF.

The rearrangement joins TRBV7-8 to TRBJ1-5; possibly TRBD1 for D (6 bases). The ends were cut back, 7 bases at V and 2 bases at J, with 6 bases in the middle. Germline lookup yields CDR1 SGHVS and CDR2 FQNEAQ. CDR3 size: 12 residues. CDR3 protein: CASTGGNQPQHF. The CDR3 nucleotides read TGTGCCAGCACAGGGGGCAATCAGCCCCAGCATTTT.

The V and J genes are TRBV5-6 and TRBJ2-3; 11 nucleotides agree with TRBD1. V gave up 6 bases and J gave up 5 bases; unmatched junction bases: 5. The CDR3 extends over 14 amino acids. Germline values: CDR1 SGHDT, CDR2 YYEEEE. The CDR3 coding sequence is TGTGCCAGCAACGGACAGGGGGCTGGAGATACGCAGTATTTT. Translated, it gives CASNGQGAGDTQYF.